This is a list of T cell receptor beta chains from one sample in a study of T cells in Graves' hyperthyroidism and ophthalmopathy. TCRdb independently ran MiXCR on the multiplex PCR reads; one entry per CDR3 protein. Of hundreds of thousands of distinct CDR3 sequences listed, 14% to 15% were seen once; the top ten hold 4% to 5.5%. Source material: blood. The receptors come from a woman aged 40 to 50 with Graves' ophthalmopathy. Both conserved end residues are part of each CDR3. Fields, in order: CDR3 length, D gene, J gene, clone size, V gene, CDR3 DNA, CDR3 protein. The D gene is left open where the match is weak. The size of a clone is reported for some rows only, either as once, few or many, or as a class for expanded clones.

15	TRBD1	TRBJ2-7	few	TRBV9	TGTGCCAGCAGCACTGAAGGACAGGGACTTTACGAGCAGTACTTC	CASSTEGQGLYEQYF
17	-	TRBJ2-3	-	TRBV6-2/TRBV6-3	TGTGCCAGCAGTTACTTCCCCCGGCTGGGGGGCACAGATACGCAGTATTTT	CASSYFPRLGGTDTQYF
15	-	TRBJ1-1	many	TRBV7-2	TGTGCCAGCAGCTTATTCTCAGGGGAGGGTACTGAAGCTTTCTTT	CASSLFSGEGTEAFF
14	-	TRBJ1-5	many	TRBV15	TGTGCCACCAGCATAGGACACATCTATCAGCCCCAGCATTTT	CATSIGHIYQPQHF
13	-	TRBJ1-2	many	TRBV19	TGTGCCAGTAGGGCCAACGGAGCCTATGGCTACACCTTC	CASRANGAYGYTF
12	-	TRBJ1-5	-	TRBV12-3/TRBV12-4	TGTGCCAGCAGTACCGGGGTTCAGCCCCAGCATTTT	CASSTGVQPQHF
17	-	TRBJ1-3	few	TRBV6-5	TGTGCCAGCAGTTCCACACAGGGAAGGATATACGGAAACACCATATATTTT	CASSSTQGRIYGNTIYF
13	TRBD1	TRBJ1-6	few	TRBV6-1	TGTGCCAGCAGGGGGACAGGGTATTCACCCCTCCACTTT	CASRGTGYSPLHF
15	TRBD1	TRBJ1-3	many	TRBV7-9	TGTGCCAGCCGACCATCAGGGGACAGAGGAAACACCATATATTTT	CASRPSGDRGNTIYF
13	TRBD2	TRBJ2-5	many	TRBV20-1	TGCAGTCCAACTAGCGGGAGTCGGGAGACCCAGTACTTC	CSPTSGSRETQYF
14	-	TRBJ2-7	-	TRBV5-1	TGCGCCAGACAATCCACGTGGCCAAAAGTCGAGCAGTACTTC	CARQSTWPKVEQYF
12	-	TRBJ2-7	many	TRBV20-1	TGCAGTGCTAGCAGGTTTTCCTACGAGCAGTACTTC	CSASRFSYEQYF
15	-	TRBJ2-4	few	TRBV9	TGTGCCAGCAGCGTAGCCGGAGATCCCGGGGGTATTCAGTACTTC	CASSVAGDPGGIQYF
13	-	TRBJ1-5	many	TRBV6-1	TGTGCCAGCTTGGCCTCCCCCAATCAGCCCCAGCATTTT	CASLASPNQPQHF
14	-	TRBJ2-7	many	TRBV28	TGTGCCAGCAGTCCGACTACAGGGTGGTACGAGCAGTACTTC	CASSPTTGWYEQYF
12	-	TRBJ1-1	many	TRBV18	TGTGCCAGCCAAAGCGGGAACACTGAAGCTTTCTTT	CASQSGNTEAFF
16	-	TRBJ2-7	many	TRBV28	TGTGCCAGCAGCCCCGGACTCCACCTAAGCTTCTACGAGCAGTACTTC	CASSPGLHLSFYEQYF
16	-	TRBJ2-2	many	TRBV20-1	TGCAGTGCTAGAGATCGTGTAGCGGCGAACACCGGGGAGCTGTTTTTT	CSARDRVAANTGELFF
15	TRBD2	TRBJ2-4	many	TRBV4-1	TGCGCCAGCAGCCAAGAGAGGACTAGCAGCTACATTCAGTACTTC	CASSQERTSSYIQYF
16	TRBD1	TRBJ2-5	-	TRBV11-1	TGTGCCAGCATCCCCTGGACAGGACCTAACCAAGAGACCCAGTACTTC	CASIPWTGPNQETQYF
12	TRBD1	TRBJ2-5	many	TRBV19	TGTGCCAGTAGCGGACAGGGCGGGTCCCAGTACTTC	CASSGQGGSQYF
14	-	TRBJ2-7	many	TRBV11-3	TGTGCCAGCAGCCCCCGTGGTATCCGCCACGAGCAGTACTTC	CASSPRGIRHEQYF
15	-	TRBJ1-2	many	TRBV19	TGTGCCAGTAGTATAGTGGCGGCACATCGGGATGGCTACACCTTC	CASSIVAAHRDGYTF
13	-	TRBJ1-2	-	TRBV29-1	TGCAGCGTTGTGGGGGGGCCCAACTATGGCTACACCTTC	CSVVGGPNYGYTF
15	TRBD2	TRBJ2-2	few	TRBV5-1	TGCGCCAGCAGCTTACTAGCGGGAGCCACCGGGGAGCTGTTTTTT	CASSLLAGATGELFF
16	TRBD2	TRBJ2-5	many	TRBV10-3	TGTGCCATCAGTGAGTCGGGGAGGGTCGGGCAAGAGACCCAGTACTTC	CAISESGRVGQETQYF
15	-	TRBJ2-5	-	TRBV2	TGTGCCAGCGGAATTAGCGTGGGGGCCGGGGAGACCCAGTACTTC	CASGISVGAGETQYF
11	-	TRBJ1-2	many	TRBV29-1	TGCAGCGTAGAGGTGTCCTATGGCTACACCTTC	CSVEVSYGYTF
16	TRBD2	TRBJ2-2	many	TRBV7-3	TGTGCCAGCAGCCCTTGGACTAGCGAGAACACCGGGGAGCTGTTTTTT	CASSPWTSENTGELFF
15	-	TRBJ2-1	many	TRBV4-3	TGCGCCAGCAGCCAAGCTGAGTTAGAGTACAATGAGCAGTTCTTC	CASSQAELEYNEQFF
15	-	TRBJ2-1	-	TRBV9	TGTGCCAGCAGCGTAGAGAGTTGGGGTGAGAATGAGCAGTTCTTC	CASSVESWGENEQFF
14	TRBD1	TRBJ2-7	many	TRBV29-1	TGCAGCGCCCGGGGGGGACAGGGGGCAGAGGAGCAGTACTTC	CSARGGQGAEEQYF
13	-	TRBJ2-7	many	TRBV6-5	TGTGCCAGCAGCTCCGAATACTCCTACGAGCAGTACTTC	CASSSEYSYEQYF
15	-	TRBJ1-2	many	TRBV12-3/TRBV12-4	TGTGCCAGCAGTTCCCCCGAAAACCTTAACTATGGCTACACCTTC	CASSSPENLNYGYTF
13	TRBD1	TRBJ1-5	few	TRBV28	TGTGCCAGCACTGACAGGGTCAATCAGCCCCAGCATTTT	CASTDRVNQPQHF
13	-	TRBJ2-1	many	TRBV6-5	TGTGCCAGCAGTTGGGAGGACTACAATGAGCAGTTCTTC	CASSWEDYNEQFF
20	-	TRBJ2-7	-	TRBV6-2/TRBV6-3	TGTGCCAGCAGAGGGGACAGGGGGCTCGGACTAGCGGGAGAAGCCTACGAGCAGTACTTC	CASRGDRGLGLAGEAYEQYF
15	-	TRBJ2-2	many	TRBV5-1	TGCGCCAGCAGCTTAGTTCTGGGGGGCGCCGGGGAGCTGTTTTTT	CASSLVLGGAGELFF
11	-	TRBJ2-7	-	TRBV30	TGTGCCTGGACAAGTGTCTACGAGCAGTACTTC	CAWTSVYEQYF
15	-	TRBJ1-1	many	TRBV20-1	TGCAGCCTTTTCCCGGGGCCCGGCATGAACACTGAAGCTTTCTTT	CSLFPGPGMNTEAFF
14	-	TRBJ1-2	-	TRBV10-3	TGTGCCATCAGTGAGTCGCGACAGGAGGATGGCTACACCTTC	CAISESRQEDGYTF
14	-	TRBJ2-7	-	TRBV9	TGTGCCAGCAGCGTAGCCCCAGACAGGAACGAGCATTACTTC	CASSVAPDRNEHYF
16	TRBD2	TRBJ2-5	-	TRBV14	TGTGCCAGCAGCCACGTAACTAGCGGATTTCAAGAGACCCAGTACTTC	CASSHVTSGFQETQYF